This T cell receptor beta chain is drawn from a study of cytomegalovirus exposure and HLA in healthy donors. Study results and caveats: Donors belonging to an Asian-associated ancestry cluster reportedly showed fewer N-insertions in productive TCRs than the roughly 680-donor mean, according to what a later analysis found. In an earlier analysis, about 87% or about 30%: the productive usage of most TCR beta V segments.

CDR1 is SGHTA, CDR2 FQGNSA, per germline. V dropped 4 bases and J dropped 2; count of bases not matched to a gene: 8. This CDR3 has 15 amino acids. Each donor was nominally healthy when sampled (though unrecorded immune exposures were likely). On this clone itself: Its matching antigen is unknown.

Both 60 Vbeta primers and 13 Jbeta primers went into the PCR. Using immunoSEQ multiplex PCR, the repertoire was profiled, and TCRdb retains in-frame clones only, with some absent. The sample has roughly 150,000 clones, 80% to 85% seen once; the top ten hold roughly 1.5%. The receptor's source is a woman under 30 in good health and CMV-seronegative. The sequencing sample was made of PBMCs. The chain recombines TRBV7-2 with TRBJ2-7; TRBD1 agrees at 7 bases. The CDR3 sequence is CASSSPGTEAYEQYF. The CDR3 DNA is TGTGCCAGCAGCTCCCCCGGGACAGAGGCCTACGAGCAGTACTTC.